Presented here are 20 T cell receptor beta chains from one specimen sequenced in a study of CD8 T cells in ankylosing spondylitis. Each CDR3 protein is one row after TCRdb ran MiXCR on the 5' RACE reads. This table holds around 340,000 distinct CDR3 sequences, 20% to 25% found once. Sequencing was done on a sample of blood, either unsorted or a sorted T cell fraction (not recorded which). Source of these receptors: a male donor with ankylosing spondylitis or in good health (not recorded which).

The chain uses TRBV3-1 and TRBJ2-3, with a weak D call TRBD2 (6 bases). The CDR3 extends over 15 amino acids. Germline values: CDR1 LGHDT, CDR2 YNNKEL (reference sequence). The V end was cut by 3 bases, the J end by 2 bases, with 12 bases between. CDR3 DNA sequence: TGTGCCAGCAGCCATGTGGCGGGGAACACAGATACGCAGTATTTT. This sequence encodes CASSHVAGNTDTQYF.

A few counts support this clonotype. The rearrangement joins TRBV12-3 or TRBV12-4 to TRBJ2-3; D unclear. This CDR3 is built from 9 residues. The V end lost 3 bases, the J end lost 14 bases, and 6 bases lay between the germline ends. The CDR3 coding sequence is TGTGCCAGCAGTTTTCCTCCGTATTTT. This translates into CASSFPPYF.

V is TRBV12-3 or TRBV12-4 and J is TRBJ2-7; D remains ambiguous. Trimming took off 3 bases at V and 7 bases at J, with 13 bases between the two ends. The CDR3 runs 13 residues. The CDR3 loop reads CASSFGLRMEQYF. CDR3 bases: TGTGCCAGCAGTTTCGGGCTTCGTATGGAGCAGTACTTC.

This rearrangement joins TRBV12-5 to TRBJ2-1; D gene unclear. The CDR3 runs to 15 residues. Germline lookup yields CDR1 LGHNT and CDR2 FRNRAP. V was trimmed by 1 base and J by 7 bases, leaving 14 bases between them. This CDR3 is CASGLGYGVRNEQFF. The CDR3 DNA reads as TGTGCTAGTGGTTTGGGGTATGGGGTACGGAATGAGCAGTTCTTC.

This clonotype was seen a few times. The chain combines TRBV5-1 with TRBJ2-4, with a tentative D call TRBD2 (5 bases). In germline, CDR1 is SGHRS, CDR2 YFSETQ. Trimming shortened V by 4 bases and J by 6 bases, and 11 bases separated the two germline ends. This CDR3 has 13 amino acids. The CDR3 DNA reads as TGCGCCAGCAGCAGGGAGCTGCGAAACATTCAGTACTTC. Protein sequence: CASSRELRNIQYF.

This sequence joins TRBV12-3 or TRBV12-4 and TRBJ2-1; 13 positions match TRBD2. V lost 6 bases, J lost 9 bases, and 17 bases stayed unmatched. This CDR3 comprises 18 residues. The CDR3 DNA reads TGTGCCAGCAGCGATTCCCCGAGACTAGCGGGGGGAGGCACTGAGCAGTTCTTC. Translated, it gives CASSDSPRLAGGGTEQFF.

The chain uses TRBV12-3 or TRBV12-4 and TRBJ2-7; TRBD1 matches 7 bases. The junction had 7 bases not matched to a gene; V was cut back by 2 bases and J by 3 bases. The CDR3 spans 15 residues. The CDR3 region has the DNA TGTGCCAGCAGTTTAAACCCACAGGGGCGCTACGAGCAGTACTTC. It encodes CASSLNPQGRYEQYF.

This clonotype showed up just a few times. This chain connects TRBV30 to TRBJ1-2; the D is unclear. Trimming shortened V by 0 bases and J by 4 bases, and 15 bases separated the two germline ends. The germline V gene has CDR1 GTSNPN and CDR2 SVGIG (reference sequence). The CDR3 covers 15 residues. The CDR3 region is CAWSVPEGWVYGYTF. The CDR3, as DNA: TGTGCCTGGAGTGTACCTGAAGGGTGGGTCTATGGCTACACCTTC.

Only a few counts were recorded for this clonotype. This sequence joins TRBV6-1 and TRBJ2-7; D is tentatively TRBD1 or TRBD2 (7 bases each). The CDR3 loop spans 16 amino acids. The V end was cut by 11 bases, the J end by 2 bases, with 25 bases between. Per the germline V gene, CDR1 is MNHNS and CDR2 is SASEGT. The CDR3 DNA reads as TGTGCCGCAGCGGGGCCTAGGGACAGAGAAACCTACGAGCAGTACTTC. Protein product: CAAAGPRDRETYEQYF.

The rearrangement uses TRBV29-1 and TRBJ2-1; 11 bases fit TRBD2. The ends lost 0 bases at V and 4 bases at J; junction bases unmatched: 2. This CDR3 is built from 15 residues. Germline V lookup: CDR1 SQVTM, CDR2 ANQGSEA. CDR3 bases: TGCAGCGTTGAAGAGACTAGCGGGGAGTACAATGAGCAGTTCTTC. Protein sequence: CSVEETSGEYNEQFF.

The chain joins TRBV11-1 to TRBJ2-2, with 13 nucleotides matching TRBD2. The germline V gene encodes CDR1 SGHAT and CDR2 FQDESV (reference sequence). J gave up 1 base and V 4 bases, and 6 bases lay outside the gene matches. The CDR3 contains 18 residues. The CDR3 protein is CASSSRTSGGWNTGELFF. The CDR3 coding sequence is TGTGCCAGCAGCTCCCGGACTAGCGGGGGCTGGAACACCGGGGAGCTGTTTTTT.

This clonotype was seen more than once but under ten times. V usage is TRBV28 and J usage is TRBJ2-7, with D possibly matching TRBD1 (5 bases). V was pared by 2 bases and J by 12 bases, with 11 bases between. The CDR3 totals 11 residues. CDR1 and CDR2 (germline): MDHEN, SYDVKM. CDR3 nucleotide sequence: TGTGCCAGCAGTTTAGGGGCCGGCTGGTACTTC. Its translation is CASSLGAGWYF.

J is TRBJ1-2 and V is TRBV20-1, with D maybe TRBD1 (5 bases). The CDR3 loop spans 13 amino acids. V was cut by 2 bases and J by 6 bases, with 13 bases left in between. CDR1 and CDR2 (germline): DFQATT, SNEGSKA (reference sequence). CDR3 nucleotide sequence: TGCAGTGCTAGACCCGTGGGGGAAGATGGCTACACCTTC. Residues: CSARPVGEDGYTF.

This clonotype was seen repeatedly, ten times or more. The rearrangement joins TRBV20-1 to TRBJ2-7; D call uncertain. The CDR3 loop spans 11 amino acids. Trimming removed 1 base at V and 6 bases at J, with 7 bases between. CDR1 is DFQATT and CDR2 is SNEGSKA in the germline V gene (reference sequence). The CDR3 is CSARGVGEQYF. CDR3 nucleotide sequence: TGCAGTGCTAGAGGTGTTGGCGAGCAGTACTTC.

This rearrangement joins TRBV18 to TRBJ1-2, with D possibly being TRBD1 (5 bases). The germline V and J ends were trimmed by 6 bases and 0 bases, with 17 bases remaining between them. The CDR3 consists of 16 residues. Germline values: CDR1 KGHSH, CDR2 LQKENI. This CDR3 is CASSILGDPANYGYTF. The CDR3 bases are TGTGCCAGCTCCATCCTAGGGGACCCGGCTAACTATGGCTACACCTTC.

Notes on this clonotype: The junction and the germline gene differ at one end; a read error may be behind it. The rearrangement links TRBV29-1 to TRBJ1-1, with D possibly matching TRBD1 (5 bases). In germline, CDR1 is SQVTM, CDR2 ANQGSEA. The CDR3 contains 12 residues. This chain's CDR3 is CSVVGQQAGRDF. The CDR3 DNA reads TGCAGCGTTGTGGGGCAGCAGGCCGGTAGGGACTTT.

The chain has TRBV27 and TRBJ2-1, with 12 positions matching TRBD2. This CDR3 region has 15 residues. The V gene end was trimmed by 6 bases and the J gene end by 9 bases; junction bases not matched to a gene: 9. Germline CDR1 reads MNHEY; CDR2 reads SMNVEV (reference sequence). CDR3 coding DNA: TGTGCCAGCAGCCTAGCGGGGGGGGCGTTAGCTGAGCAGTTCTTC. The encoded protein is CASSLAGGALAEQFF.

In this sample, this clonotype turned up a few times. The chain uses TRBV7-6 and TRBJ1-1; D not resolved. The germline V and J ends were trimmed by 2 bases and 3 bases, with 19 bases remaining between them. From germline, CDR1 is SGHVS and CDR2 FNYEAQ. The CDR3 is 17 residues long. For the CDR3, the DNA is TGTGCCAGCAGCTTAAATTACCGCAGGCCGGCGGACACTGAAGCTTTCTTT. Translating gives CASSLNYRRPADTEAFF.

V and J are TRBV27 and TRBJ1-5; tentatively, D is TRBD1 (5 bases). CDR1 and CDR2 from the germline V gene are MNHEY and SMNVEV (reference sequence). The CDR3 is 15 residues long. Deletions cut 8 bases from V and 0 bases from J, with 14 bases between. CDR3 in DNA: TGTGCCAGCGGCCCTGGGGGAGTTAGCAATCAGCCCCAGCATTTT. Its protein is CASGPGGVSNQPQHF.

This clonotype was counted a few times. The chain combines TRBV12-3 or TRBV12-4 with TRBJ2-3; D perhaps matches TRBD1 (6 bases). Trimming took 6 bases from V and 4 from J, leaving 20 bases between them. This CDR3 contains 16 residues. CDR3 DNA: TGTGCCAGCAGCCGCCCTTACAGGGCGTCGGCAGATACGCAGTATTTT. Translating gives CASSRPYRASADTQYF.